This T cell receptor beta chain was retrieved from a study of Ad26.COV2.S vaccination and SARS-CoV-2 variants. Whole-study context: In the study, Ad26.COV2.S was injected intramuscularly once, or twice 56 days apart. Study-level results: Placebo recipients trailed vaccine recipients in spike-specific TCR breadth.

The CDR3 has 18 residues. V lost 5 bases, J lost 4 bases, and 9 bases stayed unmatched. Germline V gives CDR1 ENHRY, CDR2 SYGVKD. The repertoire was sequenced with immunoSEQ multiplex PCR; TCRdb's copy has only in-frame clones and lacks some. The table shows roughly 500,000 clones, with about 83% occurring only once. As to this clone: The antigen is unknown.

The treatment here: some 19 received Ad26.COV2.S at low or high dose, single or two shots; 5 received placebo; per-sample allocation not given. It was on day 63 after the first vaccine or placebo injection that samples were taken. Adults aged 18-55 years in Boston included the donor. The vaccine antigen was prefusion-stabilized Wuhan SARS-CoV-2 spike. The sequencing used peripheral blood, collected in a trial of Ad26.COV2.S vaccine versus placebo. The chain joins TRBV10-3 to TRBJ2-3, with 16 bases matching TRBD2. This clonotype originated in a person aged 18 to 59 who received the Ad26.COV2.S COVID-19 vaccine or a placebo. The CDR3, as DNA: TGTGCCATCAGTAAGGGACTAGCGGGAGGGCCCGGGGCAGATACGCAGTATTTT. Protein product: CAISKGLAGGPGADTQYF.